This T cell receptor beta chain was sequenced in a study of shared clonotypes between healthy human individuals. The ends lost 0 bases at V and 5 bases at J; junction bases unmatched: 4. CDR1 is LNHNV, CDR2 YYDKDF, per germline (reference sequence). The CDR3 length is 16 residues. Clones were sequenced by immunoSEQ multiplex PCR, and TCRdb holds only the in-frame ones, with some missing. The sample carries over 2 million clones, around 93% recorded once. The receptor was derived from a man younger than 30 in good health. Some clones in this sample may be carry-over from other donors' samples. The sequencing input was naive CD4+ T cells from PBMCs. Subset in this sample: CD45RA+ positively selected. The chain links TRBV15 to TRBJ2-2; 9 bases match TRBD2. The CDR3 DNA is TGTGCCACCAGCAGAGATCTAGCGGGGCGGACCGGGGAGCTGTTTTTT. This gives the protein CATSRDLAGRTGELFF.